Sequencing of this TCR beta chain was carried out in a study of blood T cell repertoires in COVID-19. Study context: Nucleic acid was either cDNA or gDNA, and it came from T cells, B-cell-depleted T cells, or PBMCs.

The authors' processing: Reference gene primer amplification gave estimated nucleated cell counts. Data came from immunoSEQ multiplex PCR; TCRdb stores just in-frame clones and leaves some out. The DNA was the basis for D and trimming; V, J and clone size are from that table. The sample records 470,000 or so clones, approximately 83% being singletons. The germline V and J ends were trimmed by 6 bases and 8 bases, with 19 bases remaining between them. Germline values: CDR1 MDHEN, CDR2 SYDVKM. The CDR3 contains 14 residues. The TCR sequence derives from a human donor in a cohort sampled during active COVID-19. This chain links TRBV28 with TRBJ1-2; a weak D match, TRBD1 (5 bases). Sequences were obtained from peripheral blood. The CDR3 loop reads CASSGNTGLKGYTF. The CDR3 DNA reads TGTGCCAGCAGCGGAAACACAGGTCTCAAGGGCTACACCTTC.